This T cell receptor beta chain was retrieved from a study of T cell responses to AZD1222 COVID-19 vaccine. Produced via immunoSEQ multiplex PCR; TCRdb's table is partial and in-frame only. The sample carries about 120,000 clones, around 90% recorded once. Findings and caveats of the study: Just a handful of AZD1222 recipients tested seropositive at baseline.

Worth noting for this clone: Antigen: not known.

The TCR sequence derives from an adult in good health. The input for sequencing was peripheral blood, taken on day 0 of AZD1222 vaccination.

This chain's CDR3 is CASSPRDRGLHNEQFF. The CDR3 DNA reads TGTGCCAGCAGCCCCAGAGACAGGGGACTGCACAATGAGCAGTTCTTC. V and J are TRBV3-1 (or the pseudogene TRBV3-2) and TRBJ2-1; TRBD1 agrees at 8 bases. Germline V gene lookup returns CDR1 LGHDT and CDR2 YNNKEL (reference sequence). The V segment lost 4 bases and the J segment 5 bases; nucleotides outside the gene matches: 10. This CDR3 has 16 amino acids.